The 8 T cell receptor beta chains presented below share a single source sample, sequenced in a study of OX40 agonist ivuxolimab in advanced cancers. Libraries came from the immunoSEQ multiplex PCR assay. The source is immuneACCESS, and TCRdb retained only in-frame sequences with V and J called. Part of the clones is not carried over; for the studies checked, unresolved V genes explain less than half of this, and the remainder is unexplained. This sample lists approximately 46,000 clones; roughly four fifths were detected once. Together, the top ten hold over 2% of the sample. Sequences were derived from CD4+ or CD8+ T cells sorted from blood, sampled in a trial of the OX40 agonist ivuxolimab. These receptors originate from an adult with an advanced solid tumor such as melanoma, head and neck, liver or kidney cancer.

The chain links TRBV11-2 to TRBJ1-3; D unclear. In germline, CDR1 is SGHAT, CDR2 FQNNGV. Trimming took off 5 bases at V and 3 bases at J, with 8 bases between the two ends. The CDR3 sequence is 13 residues long. The CDR3 DNA reads TGTGCCAGCAGCCCCCAGATTGGAAACACCATATATTTT. This encodes CASSPQIGNTIYF. Full variable domain (missing parts from reference TRBV11-2 and TRBJ1-3): EAGVAQSPRYKIIEKRQSVAFWCNPISGHATLYWYQQILGQGPKLLIQFQNNGVVDDSQLPKDRFSAERLKGVDSTLKIQPAKLEDSAVYLCASSPQIGNTIYFGEGSWLTVV.

The chain carries TRBV5-1 and TRBJ1-1; possibly TRBD1 for D (6 bases). Trimming cost V 2 bases and J 0 bases, with 11 bases left between them. CDR1 SGHRS and CDR2 YFSETQ come from the germline V gene. The CDR3 is made up of 15 amino acids. In DNA, the CDR3 is TGCGCCAGCAGCTTCACAGGGAAAATGAACACTGAAGCTTTCTTT. Amino acid sequence: CASSFTGKMNTEAFF.

V usage is TRBV27 and J usage is TRBJ2-7; the D gene is possibly TRBD2 (6 bases). This CDR3 region has 20 residues. Trimming took off 7 bases at V and 0 bases at J, with 31 bases between the two ends. Germline V gives CDR1 MNHEY, CDR2 SMNVEV (reference sequence). CDR3 coding DNA: TGTGCCAGCACCCCCCTGGGAGGACTCGCCCAGCTAGGGCGCTCCTACGAGCAGTACTTC. This gives the protein CASTPLGGLAQLGRSYEQYF.

This chain uses TRBV28 with TRBJ2-7; D ambiguous. V lost 2 bases, J lost 2 bases, and 7 bases lay in between. Germline CDR1 and CDR2: MDHEN and SYDVKM. The CDR3 extends over 13 amino acids. This chain's CDR3 is CASSLGRPYEQYF. The CDR3 DNA follows: TGTGCCAGCAGTTTAGGACGCCCCTACGAGCAGTACTTC.

The V call is TRBV28, the J call TRBJ1-6; TRBD1 aligns across 7 bases. Germline CDR1 reads MDHEN; CDR2 reads SYDVKM. The CDR3 runs to 17 residues. V was clipped by 3 bases and J by 8 bases; unmatched bases: 13. In nucleotides, the CDR3 is TGTGCCAGCAGTTTTATGACAGGGCTGTTTTCGGATTCACCCCTCCACTTT. Protein product: CASSFMTGLFSDSPLHF.

V gene TRBV6-5 combines with J gene TRBJ1-5, with D unresolved. The CDR3 is 15 amino acids. CDR1 and CDR2 from the germline V gene are MNHEY and SVGAGI. With 4 bases removed from V and 0 bases from J, the gap between germline ends came to 10 bases. Here the CDR3 reads CASSWVLYSNQPQHF. CDR3 coding DNA: TGTGCCAGCAGTTGGGTTCTTTATAGCAATCAGCCCCAGCATTTT.

This chain uses TRBV27 with TRBJ2-1; TRBD1 matches at 7 bases. Germline V gene lookup returns CDR1 MNHEY and CDR2 SMNVEV (reference sequence). Trimming at V came to 6 bases and at J to 0 bases, leaving 8 bases not matched to a gene. This CDR3 region has 16 residues. This CDR3 reads CASREAQGVSYNEQFF. CDR3 in DNA: TGTGCCAGCAGGGAGGCTCAGGGGGTCTCCTACAATGAGCAGTTCTTC.

Judged by abundance, this clone is medium-sized. The V gene is TRBV7-2, the J gene TRBJ2-3; D is unresolved. CDR3 size: 12 residues. Germline CDR1 reads SGHTA; CDR2 reads FQGNSA. Trimming cost V 0 bases and J 5 bases, with 3 bases left between them. As DNA, the CDR3 is TGTGCCAGCAGCTTAGCGGAAGATACGCAGTATTTT. This codes for CASSLAEDTQYF.